This TCR beta chain is from a study of blood T cells in healthy people across ages. Study overall: In model experiments, template switching was able to capture about one barcoded beta molecule for every two T cells that were present. Regarding the study as a whole: Percentage of naive T cells showed a strong correlation with TCR beta diversity.

Roughly 10 milliliters of peripheral blood were drawn from each donor. This CDR3 region has 16 residues. CDR1 is SGDLS and CDR2 is YYNGEE in the germline V gene. Using a J-beta primer mix together with a sample-barcoded 5' primer, a second PCR was run for about 6 to 12 cycles. Carrying 12 random nucleotides, a template-switch adaptor labeled each individual cDNA molecule. MiXCR was run by TCRdb on the 5' RACE reads, yielding one entry per CDR3 protein. Among more than 1,400,000 distinct CDR3 sequences listed, around 42% were seen once. As for this clonotype: Its antigen is unknown.

This TCR was sampled from a woman between 18 and 29 years old in good health. The sequencing sample was made of blood. The rearrangement uses TRBV9 and TRBJ2-1; 8 bases are a match to TRBD2. The DNA matches TRBJ2-7 better at its end, which makes the J call doubtful. CDR3: CASSVEYGGAYNEQYF. The DNA of the CDR3 is TGTGCCAGCAGCGTAGAGTACGGGGGGGCTTACAATGAGCAGTACTTC.